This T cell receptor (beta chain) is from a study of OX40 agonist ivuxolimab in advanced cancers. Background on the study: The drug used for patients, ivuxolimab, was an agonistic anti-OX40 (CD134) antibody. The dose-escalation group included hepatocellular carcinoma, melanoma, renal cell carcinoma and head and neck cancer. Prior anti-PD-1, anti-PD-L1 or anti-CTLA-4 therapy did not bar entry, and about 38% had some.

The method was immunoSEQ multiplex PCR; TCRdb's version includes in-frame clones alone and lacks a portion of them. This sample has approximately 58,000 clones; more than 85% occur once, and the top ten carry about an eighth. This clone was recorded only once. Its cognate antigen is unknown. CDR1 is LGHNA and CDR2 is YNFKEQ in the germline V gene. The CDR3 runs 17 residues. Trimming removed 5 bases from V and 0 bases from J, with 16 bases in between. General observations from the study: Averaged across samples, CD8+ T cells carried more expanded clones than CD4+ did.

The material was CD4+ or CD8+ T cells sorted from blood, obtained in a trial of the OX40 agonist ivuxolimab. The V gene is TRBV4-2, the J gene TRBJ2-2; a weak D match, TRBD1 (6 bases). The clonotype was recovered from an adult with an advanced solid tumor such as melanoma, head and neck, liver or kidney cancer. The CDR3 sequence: CASSEHRATTNTGELFF. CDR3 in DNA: TGTGCCAGCAGCGAACACAGGGCGACAACGAACACCGGGGAGCTGTTTTTT.